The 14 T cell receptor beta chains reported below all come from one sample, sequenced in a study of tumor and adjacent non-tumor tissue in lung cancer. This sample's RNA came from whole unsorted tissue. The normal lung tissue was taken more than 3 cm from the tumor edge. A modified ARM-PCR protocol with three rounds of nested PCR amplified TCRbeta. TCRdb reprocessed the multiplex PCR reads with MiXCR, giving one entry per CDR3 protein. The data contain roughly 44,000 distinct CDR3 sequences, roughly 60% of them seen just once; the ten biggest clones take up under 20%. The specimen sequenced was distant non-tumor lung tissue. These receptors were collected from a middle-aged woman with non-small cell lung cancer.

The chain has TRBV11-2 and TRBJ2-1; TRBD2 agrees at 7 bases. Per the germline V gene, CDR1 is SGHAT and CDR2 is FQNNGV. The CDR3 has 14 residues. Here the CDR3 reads CISSWTSGNIEQFF. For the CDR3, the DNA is TGTATCAGCAGCTGGACTAGTGGAAACATTGAGCAGTTCTTC. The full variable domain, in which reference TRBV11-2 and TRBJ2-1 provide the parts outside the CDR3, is EAGVAQSPRYKIIEKRQSVAFWCNPISGHATLYWYQQILGQGPKLLIQFQNNGVVDDSQLPKDRFSAERLKGVDSTLKIQPAKLEDSAVYLCISSWTSGNIEQFFGPGTRLTVL.

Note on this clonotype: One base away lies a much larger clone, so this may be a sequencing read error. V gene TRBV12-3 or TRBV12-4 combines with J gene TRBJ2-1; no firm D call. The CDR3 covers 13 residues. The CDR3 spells CASSYSSYNGQFF. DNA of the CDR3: TGTGCCAGCAGTTATAGCTCCTACAATGGGCAGTTCTTC.

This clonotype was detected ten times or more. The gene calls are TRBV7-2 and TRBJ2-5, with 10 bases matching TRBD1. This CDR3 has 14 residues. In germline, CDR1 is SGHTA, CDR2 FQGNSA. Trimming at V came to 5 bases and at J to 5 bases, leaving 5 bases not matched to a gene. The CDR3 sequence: CASSTGQGRETQYF. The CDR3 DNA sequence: TGTGCCAGCAGCACGGGACAGGGGCGGGAGACCCAGTACTTC. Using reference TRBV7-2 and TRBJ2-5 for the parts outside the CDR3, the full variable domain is GAGVSQSPSNKVTEKGKDVELRCDPISGHTALYWYRQSLGQGLEFLIYFQGNSAPDKSGLPSDRFSAERTGGSVSTLTIQRTQQEDSAVYLCASSTGQGRETQYFGPGTRLLVL.

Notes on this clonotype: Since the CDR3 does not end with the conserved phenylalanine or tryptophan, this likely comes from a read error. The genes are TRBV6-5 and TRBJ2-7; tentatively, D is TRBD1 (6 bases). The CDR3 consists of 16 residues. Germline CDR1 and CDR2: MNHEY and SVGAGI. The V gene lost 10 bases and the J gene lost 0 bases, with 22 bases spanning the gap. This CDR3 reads CANSQDSRGSSYEQYS. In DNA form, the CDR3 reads TGTGCCAACAGCCAGGACAGCAGAGGAAGCTCCTACGAGCAGTACTCC.

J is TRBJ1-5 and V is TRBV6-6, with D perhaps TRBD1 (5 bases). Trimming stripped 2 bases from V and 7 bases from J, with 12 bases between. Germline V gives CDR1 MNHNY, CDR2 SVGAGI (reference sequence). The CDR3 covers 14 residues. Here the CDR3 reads CASSYGGVVQPQHF. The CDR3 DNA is TGTGCCAGCAGTTACGGAGGGGTAGTCCAGCCCCAGCATTTT.

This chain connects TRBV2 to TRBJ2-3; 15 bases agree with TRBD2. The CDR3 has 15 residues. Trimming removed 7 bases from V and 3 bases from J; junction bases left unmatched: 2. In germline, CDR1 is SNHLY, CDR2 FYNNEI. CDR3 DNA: TGTGCCAGCACCGGGACTAGCGGGAGGACAGATACGCAGTATTTT. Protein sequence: CASTGTSGRTDTQYF.

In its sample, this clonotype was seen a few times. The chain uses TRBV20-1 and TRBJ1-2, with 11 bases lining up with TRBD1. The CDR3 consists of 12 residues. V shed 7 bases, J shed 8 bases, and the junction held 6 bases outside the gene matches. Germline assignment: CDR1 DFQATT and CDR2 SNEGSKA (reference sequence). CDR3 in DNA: TGCAGTGGCGGGGGACAGGGGGACGGCTACACCTTC. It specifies CSGGGQGDGYTF.

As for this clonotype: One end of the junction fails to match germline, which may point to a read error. DNA for the CDR3: TGTGCCAGCAGTTTAGGGCAGTCATCGCAAACCTCCTACGGGCAGCACTTC. This codes for CASSLGQSSQTSYGQHF. The chain links TRBV12-3 or TRBV12-4 to TRBJ2-7, with D uncertain. CDR3 length: 17 residues.

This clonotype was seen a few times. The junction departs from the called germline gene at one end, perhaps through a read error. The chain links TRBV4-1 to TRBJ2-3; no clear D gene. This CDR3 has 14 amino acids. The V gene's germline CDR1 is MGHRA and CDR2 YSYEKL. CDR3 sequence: CASSQAADTDAQYF. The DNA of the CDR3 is TGCGCCAGCAGCCAAGCGGCAGACACAGATGCGCAGTATTTT.

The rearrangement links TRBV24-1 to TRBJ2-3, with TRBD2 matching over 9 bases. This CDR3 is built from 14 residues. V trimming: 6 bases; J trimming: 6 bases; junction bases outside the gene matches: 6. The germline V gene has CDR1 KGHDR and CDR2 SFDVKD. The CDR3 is CATSIAGVSDTQYF. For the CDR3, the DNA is TGTGCCACCAGTATAGCGGGAGTGTCGGATACGCAGTATTTT.

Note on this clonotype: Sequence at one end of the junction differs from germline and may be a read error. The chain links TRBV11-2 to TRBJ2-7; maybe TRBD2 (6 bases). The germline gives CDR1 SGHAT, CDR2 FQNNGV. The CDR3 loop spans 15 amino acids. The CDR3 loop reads CACSLRGSNGYEQYF. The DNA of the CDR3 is TGTGCCTGCAGCCTTCGGGGGAGTAACGGCTACGAGCAGTACTTC.

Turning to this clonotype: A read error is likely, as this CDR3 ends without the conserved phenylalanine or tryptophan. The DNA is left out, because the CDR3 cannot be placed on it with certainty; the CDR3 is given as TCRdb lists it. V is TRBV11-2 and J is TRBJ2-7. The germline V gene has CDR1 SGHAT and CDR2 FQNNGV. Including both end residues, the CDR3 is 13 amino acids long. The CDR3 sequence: CASSLDRFGEQYS.

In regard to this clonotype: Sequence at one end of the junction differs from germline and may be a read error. The CDR3 protein is CARSSEGGGDYEQYF. DNA for the CDR3: TGTGCCAGGAGCTCTGAGGGGGGGGGCGACTACGAGCAGTACTTC. This chain joins TRBV11-3 and TRBJ2-7; weak D call: TRBD2 (7 bases). This CDR3 has 15 residues. Germline V lookup: CDR1 SGHNT, CDR2 YENEEA. Full variable domain (outside the CDR3, taken from reference TRBV11-3 and TRBJ2-7): EAGVVQSPRYKIIEKKQPVAFWCNPISGHNTLYWYLQNLGQGPELLIRYENEEAVDDSQLPKDRFSAERLKGVDSTLKIQPAELGDSAVYLCARSSEGGGDYEQYFGPGTRLTVT.

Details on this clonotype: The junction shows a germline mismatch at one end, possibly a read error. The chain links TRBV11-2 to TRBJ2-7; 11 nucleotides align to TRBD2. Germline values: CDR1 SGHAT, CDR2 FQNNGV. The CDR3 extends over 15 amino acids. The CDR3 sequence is CARSHPGTSGYDQYF. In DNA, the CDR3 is TGTGCCAGAAGCCACCCCGGGACTAGCGGATACGATCAGTACTTT.